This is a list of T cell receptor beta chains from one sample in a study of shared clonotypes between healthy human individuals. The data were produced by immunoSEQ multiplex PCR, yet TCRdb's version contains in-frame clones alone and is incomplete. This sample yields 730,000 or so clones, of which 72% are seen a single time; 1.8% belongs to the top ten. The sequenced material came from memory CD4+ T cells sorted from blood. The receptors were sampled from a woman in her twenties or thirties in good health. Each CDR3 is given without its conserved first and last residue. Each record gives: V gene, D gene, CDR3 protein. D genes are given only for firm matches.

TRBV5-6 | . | ASSLQGSSYNEQF
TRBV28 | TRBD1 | ASRGTGTYEQY
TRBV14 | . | ASAARRWDNEQF
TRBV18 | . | ASSLSAGSRVEQY
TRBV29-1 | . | SVLSEGEKLF
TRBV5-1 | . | ASSGRADGQPQH
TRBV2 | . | ASSAWGEKLF
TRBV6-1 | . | ASSVNFNEQF
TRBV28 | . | ASSLYGRGYQETQY
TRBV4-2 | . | ASSQGLAENNEQF
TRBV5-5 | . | ASSLGLAVFTDTQY
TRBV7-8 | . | ASSLKGVGRSNQPQH
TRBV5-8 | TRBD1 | ASSLRPGTDGYT
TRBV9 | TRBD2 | ASSVGRLAAYNEQF
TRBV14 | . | ASSPDSNQPQH
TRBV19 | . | ASSPGQETQY
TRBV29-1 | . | SVDSQGGYTEAF
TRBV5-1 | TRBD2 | ASSATGTSAYEQY
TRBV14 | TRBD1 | ASSHFDRVRGYT
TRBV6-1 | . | ASSERGAREQF
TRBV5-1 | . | ASSLGSEQF
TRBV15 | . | ATSRDSFGQY
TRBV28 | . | ASVKGGLAYEQY
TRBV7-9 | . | ASSSDPYNEQF
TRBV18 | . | ASSRTGGTMTGGEQY
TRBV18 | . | ASSPEDTQY
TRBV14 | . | ASSQRLQGENIQY
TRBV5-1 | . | ASSLPGTDTQY
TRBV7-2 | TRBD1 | ASSFYQGVVETQY
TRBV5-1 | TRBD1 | ASSQGQGGYNEQF
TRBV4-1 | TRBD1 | ASSLAMGQGPYEQY
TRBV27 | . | ASSFYRPNTGELF
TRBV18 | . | ASSPSLGETQY
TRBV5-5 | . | ASRLANYEQY
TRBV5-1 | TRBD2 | ASSVLTSAGEQF
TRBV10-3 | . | AISESQGNTEAF
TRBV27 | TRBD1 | ASVPGTGNEQY
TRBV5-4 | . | ASSMDMIYEQY
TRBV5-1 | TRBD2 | ASSRGLAGLSSGELF
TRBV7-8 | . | ASSWTRATNEKLF
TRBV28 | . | ASSSGFLYNEQF
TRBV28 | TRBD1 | ASSTSGQEVVGYT
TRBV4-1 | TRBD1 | ASSPDRGREQY
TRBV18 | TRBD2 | ASSTSGGSIGEQY
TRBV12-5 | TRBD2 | ASGLVLAGGPRTQY
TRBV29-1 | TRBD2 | SVILGLAEYQETQY
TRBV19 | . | ASIWGAGASDGYT